This T cell receptor (beta chain) emerged from a study of T-cell reconstitution after alpha-beta-depleted transplantation in children. The authors prepared the TCRbeta library with unique molecular identifiers. In TCRdb, the PCR reads were re-called with MiXCR into one record per CDR3 protein. The sample has 200,000 to 300,000 distinct CDR3 sequences; about 11% are singletons. This clonotype has ten or more counts. V was shortened by 0 bases and J by 7 bases, with 12 bases between the two germline ends. Germline CDR1 is MNHEY and CDR2 is SVGAGI. The CDR3 totals 14 residues. The chain employs TRBV6-5 and TRBJ1-1; the D gene is possibly TRBD1 (5 bases). The TCR comes from a human donor who donated a stem cell graft to a child with acute lymphoblastic leukemia. The sample consisted of PBMCs from the stem cell graft donor, taken from the stem cell graft. The CDR3: CASSYSRGRGEAFF. The CDR3 coding sequence is TGTGCCAGCAGTTACTCGAGGGGTAGGGGTGAAGCTTTCTTT.